These 5 T cell receptor beta chains share one sample of origin, sequenced in a study of PD-1 blockade in mismatch repair-deficient tumors. Only in-frame clones appear in the TCRdb table, and some are missing; sequencing was by immunoSEQ multiplex PCR. This table holds about 110,000 clones, roughly 80% found once. This material consisted of peripheral blood, taken approximately 60 weeks after starting pembrolizumab. These TCRs come from an adult with mismatch repair-deficient cancer.

The V and J genes are TRBV7-9 and TRBJ2-1, with D unresolved. Germline assignment: CDR1 SEHNR and CDR2 FQNEAQ (reference sequence). CDR3 size: 15 residues. The ends were cut back, 5 bases at V and 4 bases at J, with 15 bases in the middle. This CDR3 reads CASSPRWLSYNEQFF. In DNA form, the CDR3 reads TGTGCCAGCAGCCCCCGGTGGCTATCATACAATGAGCAGTTCTTC.

V and J are TRBV6-4 and TRBJ2-5, with no clear D. The V gene's germline CDR1 is MRHNA and CDR2 SNTAGT. V was trimmed by 0 bases and J by 5 bases, leaving 10 bases between them. The CDR3 is made up of 14 amino acids. This CDR3 reads CASSDSISRETQYF. As DNA, the CDR3 is TGTGCCAGCAGTGACTCCATCTCCAGGGAGACCCAGTACTTC.

The chain links TRBV11-3 to TRBJ2-1; 7 bases are a match to TRBD1. The length of the CDR3 is 13 residues. Germline CDR1 and CDR2: SGHNT and YENEEA. Unmatched junction bases numbered 5, after V lost 3 bases and J lost 9 bases. The CDR3 loop reads CASSFQGVGEQFF. The CDR3 DNA is TGTGCCAGCAGCTTTCAGGGGGTAGGTGAGCAGTTCTTC.

The chain links TRBV5-8 to TRBJ1-5; possible D gene TRBD1, 5 bases. V was shortened by 4 bases and J by 7 bases, with 9 bases between the two germline ends. Looked up from germline, CDR1 is SGHTS and CDR2 is YDEGEE. The CDR3 extends over 12 amino acids. Here the CDR3 DNA reads TGTGCCAGCAGCCCCCGGGGCCAGCCCCAGCATTTT. Residues: CASSPRGQPQHF.

DNA of the CDR3: TGTGCCAGCAGCGTGGACAGGGCTACAAGGGGCTACACCTTC. Amino acid sequence: CASSVDRATRGYTF. V is TRBV5-6 and J is TRBJ1-2, with 8 positions matching TRBD1. This CDR3 is built from 14 residues. V gave up 4 bases and J gave up 8 bases; unmatched junction bases: 10. The germline V gene has CDR1 SGHDT and CDR2 YYEEEE.